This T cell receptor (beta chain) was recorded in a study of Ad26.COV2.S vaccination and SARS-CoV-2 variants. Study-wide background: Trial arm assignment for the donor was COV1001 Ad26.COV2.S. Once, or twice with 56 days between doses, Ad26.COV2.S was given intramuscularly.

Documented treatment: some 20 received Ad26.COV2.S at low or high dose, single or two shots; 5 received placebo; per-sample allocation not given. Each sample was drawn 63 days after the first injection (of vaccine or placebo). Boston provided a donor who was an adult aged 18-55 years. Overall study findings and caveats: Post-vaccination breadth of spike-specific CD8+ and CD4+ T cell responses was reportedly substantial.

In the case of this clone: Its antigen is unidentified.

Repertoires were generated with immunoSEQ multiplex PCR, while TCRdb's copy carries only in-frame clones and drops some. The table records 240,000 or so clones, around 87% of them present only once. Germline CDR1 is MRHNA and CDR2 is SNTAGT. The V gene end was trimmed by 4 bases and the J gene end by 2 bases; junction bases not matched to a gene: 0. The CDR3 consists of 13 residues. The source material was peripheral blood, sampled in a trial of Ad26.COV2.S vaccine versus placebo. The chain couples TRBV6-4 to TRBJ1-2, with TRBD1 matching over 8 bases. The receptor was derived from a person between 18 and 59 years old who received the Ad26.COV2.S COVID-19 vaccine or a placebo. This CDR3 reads CASSGDRNYGYTF. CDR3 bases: TGTGCCAGCAGTGGGGACAGGAACTATGGCTACACCTTC.